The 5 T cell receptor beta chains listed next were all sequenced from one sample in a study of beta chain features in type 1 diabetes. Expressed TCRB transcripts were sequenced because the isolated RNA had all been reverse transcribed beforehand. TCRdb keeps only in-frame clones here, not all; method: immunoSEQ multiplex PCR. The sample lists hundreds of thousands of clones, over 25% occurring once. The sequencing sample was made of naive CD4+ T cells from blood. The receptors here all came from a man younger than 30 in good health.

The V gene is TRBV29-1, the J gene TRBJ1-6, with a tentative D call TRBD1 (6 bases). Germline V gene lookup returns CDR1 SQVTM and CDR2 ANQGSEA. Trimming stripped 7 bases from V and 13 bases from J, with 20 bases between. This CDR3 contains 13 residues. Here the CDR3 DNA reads TGCAGCGCCTCGACAGGAAGGGGGGATCCCCTCCACTTT. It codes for CSASTGRGDPLHF.

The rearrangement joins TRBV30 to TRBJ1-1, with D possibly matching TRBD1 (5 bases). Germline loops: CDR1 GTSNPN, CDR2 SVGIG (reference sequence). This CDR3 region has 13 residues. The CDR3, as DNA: TGTGCTTCGAGGGCGGGGCGGAACACTGAAGCTTTCTTT. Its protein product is CASRAGRNTEAFF.

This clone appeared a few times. The CDR3 nucleotides are TGTGCCAGCAGTTTACACGGACAGATCTACGAGCAGTACTTC. Its translation is CASSLHGQIYEQYF. The chain uses TRBV28 and TRBJ2-7; a possible D gene is TRBD1 (6 bases). V was pared by 2 bases and J by 3 bases, with 11 bases between. Germline V gene data show CDR1 as MDHEN and CDR2 as SYDVKM. The CDR3 is made up of 14 amino acids.

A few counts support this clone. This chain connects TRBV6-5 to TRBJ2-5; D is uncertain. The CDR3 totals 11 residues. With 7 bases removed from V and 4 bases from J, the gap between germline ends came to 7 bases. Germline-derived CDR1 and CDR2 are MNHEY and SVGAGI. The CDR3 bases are TGTGCCAGCATGGCTGGAGAGACCCAGTACTTC. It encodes CASMAGETQYF.

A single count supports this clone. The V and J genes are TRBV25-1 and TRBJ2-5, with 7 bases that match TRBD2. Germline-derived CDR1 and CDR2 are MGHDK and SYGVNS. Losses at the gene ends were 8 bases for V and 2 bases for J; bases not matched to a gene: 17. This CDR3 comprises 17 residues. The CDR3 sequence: CASGPPLGRGPQETQYF. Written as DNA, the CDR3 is TGTGCCAGCGGACCCCCCCTAGGGAGGGGACCTCAAGAGACCCAGTACTTC.